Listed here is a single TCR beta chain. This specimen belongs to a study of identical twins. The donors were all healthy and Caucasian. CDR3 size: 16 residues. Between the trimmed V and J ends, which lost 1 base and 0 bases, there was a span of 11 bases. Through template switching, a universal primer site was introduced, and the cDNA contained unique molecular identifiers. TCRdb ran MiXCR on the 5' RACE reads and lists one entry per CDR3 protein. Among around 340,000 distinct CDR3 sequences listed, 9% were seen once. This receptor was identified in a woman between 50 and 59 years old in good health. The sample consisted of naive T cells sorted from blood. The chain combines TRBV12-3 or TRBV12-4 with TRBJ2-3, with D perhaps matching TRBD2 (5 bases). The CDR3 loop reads CASSLGGAESTDTQYF. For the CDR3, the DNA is TGTGCCAGCAGTTTAGGTGGAGCGGAGAGCACAGATACGCAGTATTTT.